This TCR beta chain was documented in a study of cytomegalovirus exposure and HLA in healthy donors (dated by TCRdb to 2015 to 2018). For the wider study: According to a later analysis, one platform produced both the roughly 130 validation repertoires and the 700 or so repertoires of the first cohort. The study was designed to test whether signatures of past pathogen exposure could be identified by cataloging public T cell receptors. A separate validation cohort of about 110 different subjects was used in addition to the roughly 620-subject first cohort. To predict cytomegalovirus infection status, the study brought together high-throughput TCR immunosequencing, statistical association of individual TCRs with disease status, and machine learning.

In the case of this clone: The antigen it recognizes is unknown. One base away there is no much larger clone; base qualities are not given.

The library was made by the immunoSEQ multiplex PCR assay. Under the source paper's analysis protocol: A statistical classification framework was built for diagnosing cytomegalovirus status from the catalog of TCR beta chain sequences. TCRdb took over this immuneACCESS table, retaining in-frame rearrangements with V and J assigned. Such tables are incomplete; in checked studies, under half of the missing clones stem from an unresolved V gene, and the remainder is unexplained. V, J and clone size derive from that table, while D and trimming were established from the DNA sequence. In all, the sample holds 200,000 to 250,000 clones, and around 88% of those were seen once. The top ten constitute approximately 2.9% of the sample. The research as a whole found: The validation cohort had no HLA typing available for a later analysis, so co-occurrence within that cohort was assessed over all 130 or so repertoires. Subsequent analysis determined that TCRs grouped into clusters in the first cohort also showed a tendency toward co-occurrence across the 120 validation repertoires, and approximately 94% of cluster scores exceeded 0. In vitro tests confirmed that a few of the cytomegalovirus-associated TCR beta chains recognize cytomegalovirus antigens. The authors suggested that the approach could potentially be generalized to other disease states and immunological phenotypes. The study gave a list of 150 to 200 TCR beta chains associated with cytomegalovirus. Most TCR sequences were observed very rarely across donors, whereas some public TCRs were present in many individuals. In both the original and validation cohorts, the classifier was reported to diagnose cytomegalovirus status with high specificity and sensitivity.

The donors belonged to the validation cohort of about 130 subjects, which was separate from the roughly 670-subject first cohort. The TCR comes from a woman aged 18-29 years in good health and CMV-seronegative. Material: PBMCs.

The base sequence is TGTGCCAGCAGCCGGACTAGCTACGAGCAGTACTTC. This sequence encodes CASSRTSYEQYF. The sequence links TRBV7-2 to TRBJ2-7; TRBD2 matches 7 bases in the middle. Unmatched junction bases come to 1, with V trimmed by 5 bases and J by 3 bases. There are 12 amino acids in the CDR3, from cysteine to phenylalanine inclusive. Only the CDR3 DNA is retained, 36 bases long and in frame from the first base. Sequences SGHTA (CDR1) and FQGNSA (CDR2) are obtained from the germline V gene.